This TCR beta chain is drawn from a study of T cell responses to AZD1222 COVID-19 vaccine. This CDR3 comprises 13 residues. Trimming took off 2 bases at V and 6 bases at J, with 11 bases between the two ends. Using immunoSEQ multiplex PCR, the repertoire was profiled, and TCRdb retains in-frame clones only, with some absent. This table holds roughly 67,000 clones, 88% found once. The sample in question was peripheral blood, obtained on day 0 of AZD1222 vaccination. The chain recombines TRBV12-3 or TRBV12-4 with TRBJ2-7; tentative D call: TRBD2 (5 bases). The sequence was collected from an adult in good health. CDR3 nucleotides: TGTGCCAGCAGTTTAAGATTTGGAGGCGAGCAGTACTTC. Protein: CASSLRFGGEQYF.